This T cell receptor (beta chain) was sequenced in a study of cytomegalovirus exposure and HLA in healthy donors. Generated by immunoSEQ multiplex PCR, the TCRdb table keeps only in-frame clones and is missing some. Found here are under 250,000 clones, 85% to 90% of them singletons; the top ten hold around 2.6%. Germline CDR1 reads SGHTA; CDR2 reads FQGNSA. Trimming cost V 5 bases and J 7 bases, with 11 bases left between them. This CDR3 region has 13 residues. This clonotype was sampled from a man between 18 and 35 years old in good health and CMV-seronegative. V gene TRBV7-2 combines with J gene TRBJ1-4; no definite D call. Sequencing was done on a sample of PBMCs. The CDR3 loop reads CASSPLTGEKLFF. For the CDR3, the DNA is TGTGCCAGCAGCCCTCTAACGGGTGAAAAACTGTTTTTT.